What follows is one T cell receptor beta chain and its context. A read error may account for a junction end that differs from germline. This sample is drawn from a study of T-cell reconstitution after alpha-beta-depleted transplantation in children. The CDR3 covers 16 residues. CDR1 is DFQATT, CDR2 SNEGSKA, per germline (reference sequence). The library targeted TCRbeta and was prepared with unique molecular identifiers. TCRdb re-derived calls from the PCR reads in MiXCR, one entry per CDR3 protein. The table includes around 580,000 distinct CDR3 sequences, about 21% detected once. Source: PBMCs, mostly from graft donor cells, taken 360 days after TCRalphabeta/CD19-depleted stem cell transplant. The receptor was derived from a boy younger than two who had a stem cell transplant for acute myeloid leukemia, so the T cells may come from the graft donor. The chain couples TRBV20-1 to TRBJ2-1, with 8 bases that match TRBD2. The CDR3 nucleotides read TGCTGTGCCACGGGGGGGGCCCAGAGCTCCTACAATGAGCAGTTCTTC. It specifies CCATGGAQSSYNEQFF.